This TCR beta chain was recorded in a study of identical twins. This clonotype was seen repeatedly, ten times or more. Germline V CDR1 and CDR2: SGHRS, YFSETQ. CDR3 length: 17 amino acids. V lost 3 bases to trimming and J lost 4 bases, with 20 bases between them. Via MiXCR, TCRdb re-called the 5' RACE reads, giving one row per CDR3 protein. Here the sample spans around 530,000 distinct CDR3 sequences, 13% to 15% being singletons. This sample was also put to use in a study of yellow fever vaccine responses in identical twins.

The material sequenced was CD4+ T cells sorted from blood. This rearrangement joins TRBV5-1 to TRBJ2-1; D possibly corresponds to TRBD2 (6 bases). This sequence was found in a woman under 30 in good health. The CDR3: CASSWGFGGEGYNEQFF. For the CDR3, the DNA is TGCGCCAGCAGCTGGGGTTTCGGGGGTGAAGGTTACAATGAGCAGTTCTTC.